Listed below are T cell receptor beta chains from one sample, sequenced in a study of OX40 agonist ivuxolimab in advanced cancers. Data came from immunoSEQ multiplex PCR; TCRdb stores just in-frame clones and leaves some out. The sample lists over 55,000 clones, 75% to 90% occurring once. This material consisted of CD4+ or CD8+ T cells sorted from blood, taken in a trial of the OX40 agonist ivuxolimab. The receptor set was obtained from an adult with an advanced solid tumor such as melanoma, head and neck, liver or kidney cancer. Both conserved end residues are part of each CDR3. The D gene is left open where the match is weak. Some rows mark clone size as missing; the rest say once, few, many or name a class of expanded clone.

d_call: NA; clone_size: NA; v_call: TRBV5-6; j_call: TRBJ2-1; cdr3_nt: TGTGCCAGCAGCTTGGACGGGGGCCACTACAATGAGCAGTTCTTC; cdr3_aa: CASSLDGGHYNEQFF
d_call: TRBD2; clone_size: NA; v_call: TRBV7-7; j_call: TRBJ2-1; cdr3_nt: TGTGCCAGCGCTAGCGGGAGAGGGTCAGACAATGAGCAGTTCTTC; cdr3_aa: CASASGRGSDNEQFF
d_call: TRBD1; clone_size: few; v_call: TRBV7-8; j_call: TRBJ2-7; cdr3_nt: TGTGCCAGCCGAGGGACAGAGGACTTCTACGAGCAGTACTTC; cdr3_aa: CASRGTEDFYEQYF
d_call: NA; clone_size: few; v_call: TRBV14; j_call: TRBJ1-2; cdr3_nt: TGTGCCAGCAGCCAACTGCGCGGGGGCTATGGCTACACCTTC; cdr3_aa: CASSQLRGGYGYTF
d_call: NA; clone_size: NA; v_call: TRBV2; j_call: TRBJ1-6; cdr3_nt: TGTGCCAGCAGACAGGGTGATTCACCCCTCCACTTT; cdr3_aa: CASRQGDSPLHF
d_call: NA; clone_size: NA; v_call: TRBV7-2; j_call: TRBJ2-7; cdr3_nt: TGTGCCAGCAGCTTGAGGGACTTCCTCCCCTACGAGCAGTACTTC; cdr3_aa: CASSLRDFLPYEQYF
d_call: TRBD2; clone_size: NA; v_call: TRBV5-1; j_call: TRBJ2-1; cdr3_nt: TGCGCCAGCAGCCATAGCGGGGGAGCGTCAAATGAGCAGTTCTTC; cdr3_aa: CASSHSGGASNEQFF
d_call: TRBD1; clone_size: NA; v_call: TRBV6-5; j_call: TRBJ1-5; cdr3_nt: TGTGCCAGTGGCGGGACAGGAGGCAATCAGCCCCAGCATTTT; cdr3_aa: CASGGTGGNQPQHF
d_call: NA; clone_size: NA; v_call: TRBV30; j_call: TRBJ2-2; cdr3_nt: TGTGCCTGGAGTTACCCTGGGGGGGCCGGCGGGGAGCTGTTTTTT; cdr3_aa: CAWSYPGGAGGELFF
d_call: TRBD2; clone_size: once; v_call: TRBV7-2; j_call: TRBJ2-3; cdr3_nt: TGTGCCAGCGGCGCTAGCGGTAGCACAGATACGCAGTATTTT; cdr3_aa: CASGASGSTDTQYF
d_call: NA; clone_size: NA; v_call: TRBV20-1; j_call: TRBJ2-2; cdr3_nt: TGCAGTGCTACATGGGCCGGGGAGCTGTTTTTT; cdr3_aa: CSATWAGELFF
d_call: TRBD1; clone_size: NA; v_call: TRBV28; j_call: TRBJ2-5; cdr3_nt: TGTGCCAGCACCAATATCGTGGGGGGACAGGGACAAGAGACCCAGTACTTC; cdr3_aa: CASTNIVGGQGQETQYF
d_call: TRBD1; clone_size: NA; v_call: TRBV6-1; j_call: TRBJ1-5; cdr3_nt: TGTGCCAGCAGTGGGGTATGGCAGGGGGGGAATCAGCCCCAGCATTTT; cdr3_aa: CASSGVWQGGNQPQHF
d_call: NA; clone_size: NA; v_call: TRBV6-1; j_call: TRBJ1-1; cdr3_nt: TGTGCCAGCAGACCGGGGGCGGGTTGGACTGAAGCTTTCTTT; cdr3_aa: CASRPGAGWTEAFF
d_call: NA; clone_size: NA; v_call: TRBV5-1; j_call: TRBJ2-3; cdr3_nt: TGCGCCAGCAGCTTGGCCGGTTTGGGCACAGATACGCAGTATTTT; cdr3_aa: CASSLAGLGTDTQYF
d_call: TRBD1; clone_size: NA; v_call: TRBV18; j_call: TRBJ2-3; cdr3_nt: TGTGCCAGCTCACCGGGACAGGGTATACATACGCAGTATTTT; cdr3_aa: CASSPGQGIHTQYF
d_call: NA; clone_size: NA; v_call: TRBV4-3; j_call: TRBJ2-2; cdr3_nt: TGCGCCAGCAGCCAAGAGGGAAGCACCGGGGAGCTGTTTTTT; cdr3_aa: CASSQEGSTGELFF
d_call: NA; clone_size: NA; v_call: TRBV5-1; j_call: TRBJ2-5; cdr3_nt: TGCGCCAGCAGCTCCCAGGGCGGGCAAGAGACCCAGTACTTC; cdr3_aa: CASSSQGGQETQYF
d_call: NA; clone_size: NA; v_call: TRBV5-1; j_call: TRBJ2-1; cdr3_nt: TGCGCCAGCAGCTTGGCCGGGAGCGGGTTCTCCTACAATGAGCAGTTCTTC; cdr3_aa: CASSLAGSGFSYNEQFF
d_call: NA; clone_size: NA; v_call: TRBV30; j_call: TRBJ2-2; cdr3_nt: TGTGCCTGGATAGGGGACACCGGGGAGCTGTTTTTT; cdr3_aa: CAWIGDTGELFF
d_call: TRBD1; clone_size: NA; v_call: TRBV28; j_call: TRBJ2-7; cdr3_nt: TGTGCCAGCAGTGGCCGGGACAGATATGAGCAGTACTTC; cdr3_aa: CASSGRDRYEQYF
d_call: TRBD2; clone_size: medium-sized; v_call: TRBV30; j_call: TRBJ2-1; cdr3_nt: TGTGCCTGGAGACTAGCGGGAGCGTCAGGCAATGAGCAGTTCTTC; cdr3_aa: CAWRLAGASGNEQFF
d_call: TRBD1; clone_size: NA; v_call: TRBV7-2; j_call: TRBJ2-5; cdr3_nt: TGTGCCAGCAGCTTAGATCGTTTAGAATGGTCAGGGGGAGAGACCCAGTACTTC; cdr3_aa: CASSLDRLEWSGGETQYF
d_call: NA; clone_size: NA; v_call: TRBV7-6; j_call: TRBJ2-5; cdr3_nt: TGTGCCAGCAGCTCACGGCCGACCAGGACACACCAAGAGACCCAGTACTTC; cdr3_aa: CASSSRPTRTHQETQYF
d_call: NA; clone_size: NA; v_call: TRBV7-9; j_call: TRBJ2-5; cdr3_nt: TGTGCCAGCAGCCCTGGGGGTCAAGAGACCCAGTACTTC; cdr3_aa: CASSPGGQETQYF
d_call: TRBD1; clone_size: NA; v_call: TRBV28; j_call: TRBJ2-5; cdr3_nt: TGTGCCAGCAGTCTAGGGACAGCCCAAGAGACCCAGTACTTC; cdr3_aa: CASSLGTAQETQYF
d_call: NA; clone_size: NA; v_call: TRBV4-1; j_call: TRBJ2-7; cdr3_nt: TGCGCCAGCAGCCAATTTTACGGGAGCCCCAACGAGCAGTACTTC; cdr3_aa: CASSQFYGSPNEQYF
d_call: TRBD1; clone_size: NA; v_call: TRBV2; j_call: TRBJ1-4; cdr3_nt: TGTGCCAGCAGCCCACCCGCCGGGACAGGGGTTGGTGAAAAACTGTTTTTT; cdr3_aa: CASSPPAGTGVGEKLFF